The present T cell receptor beta chain was sequenced within a study of blood T cell repertoires in COVID-19. Some clones are missing from TCRdb's copy, which holds only in-frame ones; the method was immunoSEQ multiplex PCR. The table lists more than 95,000 clones, approximately 89% of them singletons. This clone was detected a few times. The receptor was isolated from a woman of 80 years or more in a cohort sampled during active COVID-19. The specimen was peripheral blood.

In DNA form, the CDR3 reads TGTGCCAGCAGTCGAACCTCTAGTTCGGCCTACAATGAGCAGTTCTTC. Translated, it gives CASSRTSSSAYNEQFF. V usage is TRBV28 and J usage is TRBJ2-1; D unresolved. Germline V gene data show CDR1 as MDHEN and CDR2 as SYDVKM. Trimming took 5 bases from V and 2 from J, leaving 16 bases between them. The CDR3 is 16 residues long.